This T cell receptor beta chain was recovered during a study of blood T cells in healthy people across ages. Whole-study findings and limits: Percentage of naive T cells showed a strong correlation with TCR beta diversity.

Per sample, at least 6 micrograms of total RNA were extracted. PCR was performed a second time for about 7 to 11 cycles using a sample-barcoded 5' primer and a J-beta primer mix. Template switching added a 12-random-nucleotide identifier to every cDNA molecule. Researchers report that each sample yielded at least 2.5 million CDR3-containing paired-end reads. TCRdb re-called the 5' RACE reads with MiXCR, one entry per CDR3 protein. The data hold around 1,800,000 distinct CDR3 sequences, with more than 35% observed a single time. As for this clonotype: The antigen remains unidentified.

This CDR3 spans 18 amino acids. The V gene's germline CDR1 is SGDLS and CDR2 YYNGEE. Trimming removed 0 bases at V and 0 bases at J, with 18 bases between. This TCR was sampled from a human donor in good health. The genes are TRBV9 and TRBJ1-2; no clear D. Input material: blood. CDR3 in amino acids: CASSVGPPWLESNYGYTF. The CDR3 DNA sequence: TGTGCCAGCAGCGTAGGTCCTCCTTGGTTGGAGTCTAACTATGGCTACACCTTC.